The 4 T cell receptor beta chains reported below all come from one sample, sequenced in a study of tumor-infiltrating lymphocytes in primary liver carcinoma (dated by TCRdb to between 2016 and 2019). TCRdb names Illumina HiSeq 2500 as the instrument used. Using a constant-region primer and ProtoScript II reverse transcriptase, TCRbeta-specific cDNA was reverse-transcribed from 400 to 550 ng total RNA. Three nested multiplex PCR rounds, following a slightly modified ARM-PCR procedure, were used to build the TCRbeta libraries. Each of the first two PCR rounds ran for about 10 cycles using multiplex TRBV1-TRBV30 forward primers together with a Cbeta reverse primer. In-frame beta chains were kept once TCRdb had trimmed the public reads at Q25 with fastp and called clones with MiXCR. Entries are consolidated by CDR3 protein sequence, retaining the most common genes and DNA. The sample has around 100,000 distinct CDR3 sequences on record, about 62% of them singletons. Of the sample, roughly an eighth falls within the top ten clones.

Total RNA and DNA were co-extracted from about 19-30 mg of bulk tissue with the AllPrep DNA/RNA mini kit, without cell sorting. The sample consisted of liver tumor tissue from sampling region 2. According to the study, the label for this sample's cell subset or site signals: tumor region T2, inferior pole. These receptors were collected from a woman aged 55 to 70 with primary liver carcinoma and hepatitis B virus infection.

Many counts were recorded for this clonotype. The chain is built from TRBV4-2 and TRBJ2-1; 13 positions agree with TRBD2. The CDR3 consists of 18 residues. The V gene's germline CDR1 is LGHNA and CDR2 YNFKEQ. Germline trimming cut 0 bases from V and 6 bases from J; bases unmatched to any gene: 8. CDR3 in amino acids: CASSQEPRTSGGINEQFF. CDR3 DNA sequence: TGTGCCAGCAGCCAAGAGCCCCGGACTAGCGGGGGAATCAATGAGCAGTTCTTC.

J is TRBJ2-1 and V is TRBV11-2, with D perhaps given as TRBD1 or TRBD2 (6 bases each). The ends were cut back, 1 base at V and 11 bases at J, with 18 bases in the middle. Germline CDR1 reads SGHAT; CDR2 reads FQNNGV. This CDR3 is built from 15 residues. The CDR3 spells CASSLGGDTQPKQFF. CDR3 bases: TGTGCCAGCAGCTTAGGCGGGGACACACAGCCCAAGCAGTTCTTC.

The chain employs TRBV25-1 and TRBJ2-7; possibly TRBD1 or TRBD2 for D (6 bases each). The CDR3 covers 13 residues. Germline V CDR1 and CDR2: MGHDK, SYGVNS. The CDR3 nucleotides read TGTGCGTTGAATCCTCCTGGGGGGACAGAGCAGTACTTC. Translating gives CALNPPGGTEQYF.

Remarks on this clonotype: Given a much more abundant clone one base away, this may be a read error. The conserved closing phenylalanine or tryptophan is absent in this CDR3, likely reflecting a read error. The genes are TRBV16 and TRBJ1-1; unclear D gene. From germline, CDR1 is KGHSY and CDR2 FQNENV. CDR3 size: 13 residues. V lost 1 base, J lost 6 bases, and 9 bases lay in between. Written as DNA, the CDR3 is TGTGCCAGCAGCCAATTGGTGGGCCCTGAAGCTTTCTTA. It encodes CASSQLVGPEAFL.